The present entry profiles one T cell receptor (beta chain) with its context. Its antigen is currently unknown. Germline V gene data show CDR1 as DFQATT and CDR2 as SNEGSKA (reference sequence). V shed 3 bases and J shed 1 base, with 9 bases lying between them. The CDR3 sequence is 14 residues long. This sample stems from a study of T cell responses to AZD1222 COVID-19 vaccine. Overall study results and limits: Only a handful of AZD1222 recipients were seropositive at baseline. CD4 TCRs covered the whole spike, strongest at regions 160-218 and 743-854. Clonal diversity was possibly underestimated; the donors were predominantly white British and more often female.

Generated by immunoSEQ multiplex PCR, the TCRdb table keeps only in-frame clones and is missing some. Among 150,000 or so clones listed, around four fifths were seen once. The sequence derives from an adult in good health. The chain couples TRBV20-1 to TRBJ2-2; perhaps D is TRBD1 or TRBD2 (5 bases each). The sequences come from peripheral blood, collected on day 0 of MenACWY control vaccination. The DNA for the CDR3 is TGCAGTGCTAGTGCAGGGAGGAACACCGGGGAGCTGTTTTTT. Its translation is CSASAGRNTGELFF.